The following is a TCR beta chain sequence with its context. Its target is not known. The data stem from a study of CD8 T cells in ankylosing spondylitis. Germline CDR1 SNHLY, CDR2 FYNNEI. Trimming shortened V by 6 bases and J by 0 bases, and 9 bases separated the two germline ends. CDR3 length: 13 amino acids. In TCRdb, the 5' RACE reads were re-called with MiXCR into one record per CDR3 protein. The sample yields hundreds of thousands of distinct CDR3 sequences, approximately 22% seen once. Findings and limits, study-wide: A motif of 7 to 9 highly homologous TCR beta variants was seen as apparently characteristic of ankylosing spondylitis blood.

Specimen: blood, either unsorted or a sorted T cell fraction (not recorded which). The rearrangement joins TRBV2 to TRBJ2-7; perhaps TRBD2 as D (5 bases). The sequence came from a male donor with ankylosing spondylitis or in good health (not recorded which). The CDR3 coding sequence is TGTGCCAGCAGAGGTAGCGACTCCTACGAGCAGTACTTC. Translated: CASRGSDSYEQYF.